This TCR beta chain was documented in a study of radiation and T cells in renal cell carcinoma. Germline values: CDR1 SGHTS, CDR2 YDEGEE. The junction had 9 bases not matched to a gene; V was cut back by 0 bases and J by 3 bases. There are 17 residues in the CDR3. Method: immunoSEQ multiplex PCR; TCRdb's copy keeps in-frame clones and lacks some. The repertoire consists of 130,000 to 150,000 clones, with more than 70% occurring once and the leading ten covering around 12%. Documented time point: baseline pretreatment blood. Treatment meaning: 15 Gy SBRT to primary tumor, nephrectomy 4 weeks later. The sample in question was blood, obtained from a patient whose treatment included radiotherapy and nephrectomy. The clonotype comes from a woman between 50 and 59 years old with renal cell carcinoma. J is TRBJ2-3 and V is TRBV5-8; 8 bases match TRBD2. In nucleotides, the CDR3 is TGTGCCAGCAGCTTGGGGACCGGACGGGGGGGGACAGATACGCAGTATTTT. Amino acids: CASSLGTGRGGTDTQYF.